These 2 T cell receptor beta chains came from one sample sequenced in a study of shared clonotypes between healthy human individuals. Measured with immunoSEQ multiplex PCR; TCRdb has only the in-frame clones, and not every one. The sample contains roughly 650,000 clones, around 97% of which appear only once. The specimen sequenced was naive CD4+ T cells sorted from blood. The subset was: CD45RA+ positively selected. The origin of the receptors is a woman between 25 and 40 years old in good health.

The CDR3 reads CASSHSYNQPQHF. DNA for the CDR3: TGTGCCAGCAGCCACAGTTACAATCAGCCCCAGCATTTT. The chain combines TRBV2 with TRBJ1-5; no firm D call. The germline V gene encodes CDR1 SNHLY and CDR2 FYNNEI. Trimming took off 6 bases at V and 3 bases at J, with 9 bases between the two ends. The CDR3 sequence is 13 residues long.

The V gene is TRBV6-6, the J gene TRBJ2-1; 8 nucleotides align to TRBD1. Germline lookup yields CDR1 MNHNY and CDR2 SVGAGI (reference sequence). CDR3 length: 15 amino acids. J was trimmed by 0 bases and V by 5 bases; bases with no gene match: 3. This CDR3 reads CASSKGQGSYNEQFF. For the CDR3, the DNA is TGTGCCAGCAGTAAAGGACAGGGCTCCTACAATGAGCAGTTCTTC.